Shown below are 17 T cell receptor beta chains from a single sample sequenced in a study of cytomegalovirus exposure and HLA in healthy donors. Primers included in the PCR were 60 Vbeta and 13 Jbeta primers. The table came from immunoSEQ multiplex PCR; TCRdb's copy has only in-frame clones and leaves some out. The repertoire consists of some 180,000 clones, with roughly 72% occurring once and the leading ten covering under 2%. Sequencing input: PBMCs. The receptors come from a man aged 25-45 years in good health and CMV-seronegative.

This chain joins TRBV28 and TRBJ1-5, with D possibly matching TRBD1 (6 bases). CDR1 and CDR2 from the germline V gene are MDHEN and SYDVKM. There are 14 residues in the CDR3. Trimming took 9 bases from V and 3 from J, leaving 15 bases between them. CDR3: CASAKDSHNQPQHF. In nucleotides, the CDR3 is TGTGCCAGTGCTAAGGACAGCCACAATCAGCCCCAGCATTTT.

This chain uses TRBV11-2 with TRBJ2-7, with D perhaps matching TRBD2 (5 bases). Trimming removed 5 bases from V and 4 bases from J, with 12 bases in between. The CDR3 length is 13 residues. Germline CDR1 is SGHAT and CDR2 is FQNNGV. In DNA, the CDR3 is TGTGCCAGCAGCGAGACCGGGAAGTACGAGCAGTACTTC. This sequence encodes CASSETGKYEQYF.

V gene TRBV29-1 combines with J gene TRBJ2-1; perhaps TRBD2 as D (6 bases). Looked up from germline, CDR1 is SQVTM and CDR2 is ANQGSEA. Trimming cost V 8 bases and J 7 bases, with 12 bases left between them. The CDR3 spans 11 residues. The CDR3 nucleotides are TGCAGCACTAGCAGGGCTAATGAGCAGTTCTTC. This encodes CSTSRANEQFF.

This chain joins TRBV28 and TRBJ1-1; 8 bases are a match to TRBD1. This CDR3 spans 13 amino acids. Germline values: CDR1 MDHEN, CDR2 SYDVKM. With 7 bases clipped from V and 6 bases from J, the junction kept 7 bases outside the gene matches. The CDR3 protein is CASTQGALAEAFF. Here the CDR3 DNA reads TGTGCCAGCACCCAGGGGGCGCTTGCTGAAGCTTTCTTT.

V usage is TRBV15 and J usage is TRBJ2-5, with 7 bases that match TRBD1. Germline values: CDR1 LNHNV, CDR2 YYDKDF (reference sequence). V lost 4 bases and J lost 2; bases outside the gene matches: 4. CDR3 length: 14 amino acids. The CDR3 DNA is TGTGCCACCAGCACCGGGACAGCACAAGAGACCCAGTACTTC. Protein sequence: CATSTGTAQETQYF.

The rearrangement joins TRBV5-1 to TRBJ2-5; D perhaps matches TRBD1 (6 bases). Deletions cut 0 bases from V and 5 bases from J, with 14 bases between. The germline gives CDR1 SGHRS, CDR2 YFSETQ. This CDR3 region has 15 residues. The CDR3, as DNA: TGCGCCAGCAGCTTGGTTACAGGGTTATCGGAGACCCAGTACTTC. It is translated as CASSLVTGLSETQYF.

This clone was detected many times. This sequence joins TRBV27 and TRBJ1-5; possible D gene TRBD1, 6 bases. Looked up from germline, CDR1 is MNHEY and CDR2 is SMNVEV (reference sequence). This CDR3 contains 16 residues. Trimming pared 5 bases from V and 2 bases from J, leaving 16 bases between. As DNA, the CDR3 is TGTGCCAGCAGTACTTACAGGGAATTAGGCAATCAGCCCCAGCATTTT. Protein: CASSTYRELGNQPQHF.

This clone appeared once. The chain carries TRBV11-3 and TRBJ1-1, with 8 nucleotides matching TRBD1. Germline-derived CDR1 and CDR2 are SGHNT and YENEEA. The CDR3 runs to 15 residues. J lost 6 bases, V lost 1 base, and 7 bases had no gene match. CDR3 sequence reads: CASSLGGGQAPEAFF. The CDR3 region has the DNA TGTGCCAGCAGCTTAGGGGGGGGACAGGCACCTGAAGCTTTCTTT.

This clone was observed once. The J gene is TRBJ2-2, the V gene TRBV13; the match to TRBD1 covers 8 bases. The CDR3 runs to 14 residues. CDR1 PRHDT and CDR2 FYEKMQ come from the germline V gene (reference sequence). The junction had 5 bases not matched to a gene; V was cut back by 5 bases and J by 6 bases. Here the CDR3 DNA reads TGTGCCAGCAGCACGGACAGGGTAGCCGGGGAGCTGTTTTTT. Protein sequence: CASSTDRVAGELFF.

This chain uses TRBV30 with TRBJ1-2, with D possibly matching TRBD1 (6 bases). This CDR3 has 14 residues. Germline V gene data show CDR1 as GTSNPN and CDR2 as SVGIG (reference sequence). V lost 2 bases to trimming and J lost 8 bases, with 18 bases between them. The CDR3 reads CAWSSYPQGGGYTF. The CDR3, as DNA: TGTGCCTGGAGTTCTTATCCACAGGGAGGGGGCTACACCTTC. The whole variable domain, filled in from reference TRBV30 and TRBJ1-2, reads SQTIHQWPATLVQPVGSPLSLECTVEGTSNPNLYWYRQAAGRGLQLLFYSVGIGQISSEVPQNLSASRPQDRQFILSSKKLLLSDSGFYLCAWSSYPQGGGYTFGSGTRLTVV.

V gene TRBV9 combines with J gene TRBJ2-1; the D gene is possibly TRBD2 (5 bases). Looked up from germline, CDR1 is SGDLS and CDR2 is YYNGEE. This CDR3 comprises 15 residues. Trimming took off 4 bases at V and 1 base at J, with 12 bases between the two ends. In DNA, the CDR3 is TGTGCCAGCAGCCCGGGGAGCCTTTCCTACAATGAGCAGTTCTTC. Amino acid sequence: CASSPGSLSYNEQFF.

The chain joins TRBV6-5 to TRBJ1-2, with a weak D call TRBD1 (5 bases). Trimming shortened V by 5 bases and J by 0 bases, and 10 bases separated the two germline ends. This CDR3 has 14 amino acids. Germline values: CDR1 MNHEY, CDR2 SVGAGI. The CDR3 bases are TGTGCCAGCAGTAAGACAGCAGCTAACTATGGCTACACCTTC. This translates into CASSKTAANYGYTF.

The J gene is TRBJ2-2, the V gene TRBV6-4, with D possibly matching TRBD2 (5 bases). Trimming pared 7 bases from V and 4 bases from J, leaving 13 bases between. This CDR3 spans 14 amino acids. Germline assignment: CDR1 MRHNA and CDR2 SNTAGT. CDR3 in amino acids: CASKRTGGTGELFF. The DNA for the CDR3 is TGTGCCAGCAAAAGGACTGGAGGCACCGGGGAGCTGTTTTTT.

The CDR3 protein is CASSQELRGGYGYTF. CDR3 sequence (DNA): TGTGCCAGCAGCCAAGAATTAAGGGGGGGGTATGGCTACACCTTC. The genes are TRBV4-2 and TRBJ1-2; TRBD1 might be the D (6 bases). V was clipped by 0 bases and J by 5 bases, with 13 bases between them. The CDR3 is made up of 15 amino acids. The germline gives CDR1 LGHNA, CDR2 YNFKEQ.

In its sample, this clone was seen a few times. The V and J genes are TRBV21-1 and TRBJ1-4; the table gives TRBD1 as D, unverified against the DNA. TRBV21-1 is labeled a pseudogene. CDR3 length: 16 residues. CDR3 coding DNA: TGTGCCAGCATCTTCAACATGGGACAGCAAAATGAAAAACTGTTTTTT. The encoded protein is CASIFNMGQQNEKLFF.

The rearrangement links TRBV28 to TRBJ1-1, with no clear D. The length of the CDR3 is 10 residues. The V and J ends lost 4 bases and 9 bases respectively, with 6 bases between them. CDR1 and CDR2 from the germline V gene are MDHEN and SYDVKM. CDR3: CASSSQKAFF. CDR3 DNA: TGTGCCAGCAGTTCACAAAAAGCTTTCTTT.

V usage is TRBV6-1 and J usage is TRBJ2-7; perhaps TRBD2 as D (7 bases). The germline CDR1 and CDR2 sequences are MNHNS and SASEGT. Between the trimmed V and J ends, which lost 2 bases and 5 bases, there was a span of 16 bases. The CDR3 contains 15 residues. The CDR3 nucleotides read TGTGCCAGCAGTGAACGTCCCTCGGGGGGCAACGAGCAGTACTTC. This sequence encodes CASSERPSGGNEQYF.